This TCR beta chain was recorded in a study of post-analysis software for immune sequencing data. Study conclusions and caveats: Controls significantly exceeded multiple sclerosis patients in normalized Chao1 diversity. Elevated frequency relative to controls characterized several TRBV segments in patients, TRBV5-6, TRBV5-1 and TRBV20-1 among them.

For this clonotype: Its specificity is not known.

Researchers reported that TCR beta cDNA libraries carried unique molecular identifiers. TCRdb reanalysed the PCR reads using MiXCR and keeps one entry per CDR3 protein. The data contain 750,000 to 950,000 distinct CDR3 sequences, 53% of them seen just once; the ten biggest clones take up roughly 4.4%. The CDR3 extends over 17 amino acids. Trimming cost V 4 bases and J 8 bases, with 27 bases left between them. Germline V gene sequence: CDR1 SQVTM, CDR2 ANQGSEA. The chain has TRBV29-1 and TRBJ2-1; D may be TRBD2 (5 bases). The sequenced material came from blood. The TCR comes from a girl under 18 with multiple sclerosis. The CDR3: CSVVRESAGTGFDEQFF. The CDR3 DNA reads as TGCAGCGTTGTTCGAGAATCTGCGGGTACGGGGTTCGATGAGCAGTTCTTC.